Presented here are 11 T cell receptor beta chains from one specimen sequenced in a study of metastatic and nonmetastatic thyroid tumors. Ahead of thyroid surgery, no patient had received treatment of any kind. TCRdb re-analyzed the PCR reads using MiXCR. The sample includes about 93,000 clones, about 13% seen only once; the top ten take around 11%. Sequenced input: blood. The receptors were gathered from a female donor with papillary thyroid cancer or a benign thyroid nodule (not recorded which). Some clones in this sample may be carry-over from other donors' samples.

This clone was found many times. V is TRBV18 and J is TRBJ1-3; TRBD1 might be the D (6 bases). The CDR3 loop spans 14 amino acids. Germline assignment: CDR1 KGHSH and CDR2 LQKENI. V was shortened by 3 bases and J by 4 bases, with 10 bases between the two germline ends. Here the CDR3 DNA reads TGTGCCAGCTCACCGACCGGGACAGGAAACACCATATATTTT. This sequence encodes CASSPTGTGNTIYF.

This clone was seen a few times. The sample carries other DNA sequences with the same CDR3. The CDR3 loop is CASSYGVAGIEQFF. Here the CDR3 DNA reads TGTGCCAGCAGTTATGGTGTAGCGGGAATCGAGCAGTTCTTC. This chain uses TRBV6-2 or TRBV6-3 with TRBJ2-1, with 8 bases matching TRBD2. Germline V gene lookup returns CDR1 MNHEY and CDR2 SVGEGT. V lost 3 bases and J lost 10; bases outside the gene matches: 8. The CDR3 contains 14 residues.

This clone was seen at least ten times. DNA for the CDR3: TGTGCCAGCAGCTTGCAGGGTACGACCGGGGAGCTGTTTTTT. Encoded protein: CASSLQGTTGELFF. The chain is built from TRBV5-4 and TRBJ2-2; possibly TRBD1 for D (5 bases). This CDR3 region has 14 residues. CDR1 and CDR2 from the germline V gene are SGHNT and YYREEE (reference sequence). The V and J ends lost 1 base and 5 bases respectively, with 9 bases between them.

The sample holds many counts of this clone. The gene calls are TRBV29-1 and TRBJ2-2; no reliable D call. Trimming took off 4 bases at V and 1 base at J, with 7 bases between the two ends. The CDR3 is 13 amino acids. Germline V gene lookup returns CDR1 SQVTM and CDR2 ANQGSEA. CDR3 nucleotide sequence: TGCAGCGTTGCACAGAGGAACACCGGGGAGCTGTTTTTT. This encodes CSVAQRNTGELFF.

Many counts were recorded for this clone. The chain joins TRBV9 to TRBJ1-2; 8 bases fit TRBD1. There are 15 residues in the CDR3. With 0 bases clipped from V and 8 bases from J, the junction kept 9 bases outside the gene matches. CDR1 SGDLS and CDR2 YYNGEE come from the germline V gene. CDR3 protein: CASSVEDRGVRGYTF. Here the CDR3 DNA reads TGTGCCAGCAGCGTAGAAGACAGGGGCGTCCGGGGCTACACCTTC.

This clone was seen at least ten times. This sequence joins TRBV4-2 and TRBJ2-3; D remains unclear. The CDR3 is 11 amino acids. The germline gives CDR1 LGHNA, CDR2 YNFKEQ. The ends were cut back, 0 bases at V and 7 bases at J, with 2 bases in the middle. CDR3 protein: CASSQENTQYF. CDR3 coding DNA: TGTGCCAGCAGCCAAGAAAATACGCAGTATTTT.

This clone was detected ten times or more. This chain connects TRBV3-1 to TRBJ1-1, with TRBD1 identical over 9 bases. CDR3 length: 16 amino acids. CDR1 and CDR2 (germline): LGHDT, YNNKEL (reference sequence). J was trimmed by 1 base and V by 1 base; bases with no gene match: 4. The CDR3 region is CASSQGTGAENTEAFF. In DNA form, the CDR3 reads TGTGCCAGCAGCCAAGGGACAGGGGCGGAGAACACTGAAGCTTTCTTT.

This clone occurred many times. The same CDR3 also results from other DNA sequences found in this sample. CDR3 in amino acids: CASSLRGGTQGSTDTQYF. CDR3 nucleotides: TGTGCCAGCAGCTTAAGGGGGGGGACCCAGGGGAGCACAGATACGCAGTATTTT. The chain couples TRBV7-3 to TRBJ2-3, with TRBD2 as a possible D gene (7 bases). CDR1 is SGHTA, CDR2 FQGTGA, per germline. The CDR3 is 18 amino acids. Trimming took off 1 base at V and 0 bases at J, with 17 bases between the two ends.

The chain is built from TRBV20-1 and TRBJ2-2, with D unresolved. V was clipped by 1 base and J by 0 bases, with 6 bases between them. Germline V gene sequence: CDR1 DFQATT, CDR2 SNEGSKA (reference sequence). The CDR3 spans 14 residues. In DNA, the CDR3 is TGCAGTGCTAGAGGACTCTCGAACACCGGGGAGCTGTTTTTT. Translated, it gives CSARGLSNTGELFF.

At least ten counts were recorded for this clone. V usage is TRBV20-1 and J usage is TRBJ2-7, with D possibly TRBD2 on 6 matching bases. This CDR3 region has 13 residues. Germline V gene sequence: CDR1 DFQATT, CDR2 SNEGSKA (reference sequence). Trimming removed 4 bases from V and 3 bases from J, with 13 bases in between. The CDR3 nucleotides read TGCAGTGCTATTCCGGGACTCCGCTACGAGCAGTACTTC. Its translation is CSAIPGLRYEQYF.

In this sample, this clone turned up many times. The CDR3 DNA reads as TGTGCCAGCAGCTTGGCCGGACAGGGGGACAGCGAAAAACTGTTTTTT. As protein: CASSLAGQGDSEKLFF. The genes are TRBV5-4 and TRBJ1-4; 10 nucleotides line up with TRBD1. The CDR3 totals 16 residues. V lost 0 bases and J lost 8; bases outside the gene matches: 7. The V gene's germline CDR1 is SGHNT and CDR2 YYREEE (reference sequence). Complete variable domain (other parts from reference TRBV5-4 and TRBJ1-4): ETGVTQSPTHLIKTRGQQVTLRCSSQSGHNTVSWYQQALGQGPQFIFQYYREEENGRGNFPPRFSGLQFPNYSSELNVNALELDDSALYLCASSLAGQGDSEKLFFGSGTQLSVL.